The 10 T cell receptor beta chains below come from one sample, sequenced in a study of T cell repertoires in cytomegalovirus infection. TCRdb reprocessed the reads via MiXCR and lists one record per CDR3 protein. The data show around 800,000 distinct CDR3 sequences, approximately 29% seen once. No cognate antigen is known for these TCRs. Sequenced material: cultured CD8+ T cells from PBMCs, taken from culture after CMV antigen stimulation. The source is a human donor in good health (CMV status not recorded). Some clones in this sample may be carry-over from other donors' samples.

This clonotype came up many times. The chain uses TRBV7-6 and TRBJ1-5; no definite D call. Trimming removed 6 bases from V and 3 bases from J, with 9 bases in between. The CDR3 length is 13 residues. The V gene's germline CDR1 is SGHVS and CDR2 FNYEAQ. CDR3 in DNA: TGTGCCAGCAGATTACTGCTCAATCAGCCCCAGCATTTT. Protein sequence: CASRLLLNQPQHF.

The sample holds many counts of this clonotype. This CDR3 is CASSTGADTQYF. In DNA form, the CDR3 reads TGTGCCAGCAGCACAGGGGCAGATACGCAGTATTTT. This chain joins TRBV7-9 and TRBJ2-3; 7 positions match TRBD1. After removal of 5 bases from V and 4 bases from J, the junction contained 0 bases not matched to a gene. The CDR3 is 12 residues long. The germline CDR1 and CDR2 sequences are SEHNR and FQNEAQ (reference sequence).

This clonotype was detected only a few times. This chain links TRBV5-5 with TRBJ2-7; D is tentatively TRBD1 or TRBD2 (5 bases each). Trimming pared 2 bases from V and 3 bases from J, leaving 21 bases between. The CDR3 sequence is 17 residues long. Looked up from germline, CDR1 is SGHKS and CDR2 is YYEKEE (reference sequence). CDR3 in DNA: TGTGCCAGCAGCTTTTTCTCACGGGTTGGGGGATTCTACGAGCAGTACGTC. Translation gives CASSFFSRVGGFYEQYV.

V gene TRBV27 combines with J gene TRBJ2-3; TRBD2 matches 7 bases. V shed 6 bases, J shed 6 bases, and the junction held 12 bases outside the gene matches. Germline CDR1 reads MNHEY; CDR2 reads SMNVEV (reference sequence). This CDR3 is 15 amino acids long. The CDR3 DNA follows: TGTGCCAGCAGCAAAAAAGCGGGGACCAGGGATACGCAGTATTTT. It translates to CASSKKAGTRDTQYF.

The rearrangement uses TRBV5-5 and TRBJ1-2; perhaps TRBD1 as D (5 bases). The V gene lost 2 bases and the J gene lost 10 bases, with 12 bases spanning the gap. This CDR3 region has 12 residues. Per the germline V gene, CDR1 is SGHKS and CDR2 is YYEKEE (reference sequence). As DNA, the CDR3 is TGTGCCAGCAGCTTCCCGGGACTGATCTACACCTTC. It specifies CASSFPGLIYTF. Supplemented by reference TRBV5-5 and TRBJ1-2, the full variable domain reads DAGVTQSPTHLIKTRGQQVTLRCSPISGHKSVSWYQQVLGQGPQFIFQYYEKEERGRGNFPDRFSARQFPNYSSELNVNALLLGDSALYLCASSFPGLIYTFGSGTRLTVV.

The V gene is TRBV27, the J gene TRBJ2-5; 10 nucleotides agree with TRBD1. Germline assignment: CDR1 MNHEY and CDR2 SMNVEV (reference sequence). The CDR3 spans 14 residues. V lost 6 bases to trimming and J lost 4 bases; unmatched junction nucleotides: 5. The DNA of the CDR3 is TGTGCCAGCAGACTGACAGGGGGCCTAGAGACCCAGTACTTC. It translates to CASRLTGGLETQYF.

Many counts were recorded for this clonotype. The DNA for the CDR3 is TGTGCCAGCAGCCCCCGGGAGGACGAAAAACTGTTTTTT. Its translation: CASSPREDEKLFF. V and J are TRBV7-8 and TRBJ1-4; the D is unclear. This CDR3 comprises 13 residues. Trimming cost V 5 bases and J 8 bases, with 12 bases left between them. Germline assignment: CDR1 SGHVS and CDR2 FQNEAQ.

The chain joins TRBV14 to TRBJ2-5, with 13 nucleotides matching TRBD2. Germline V gene sequence: CDR1 SGHDN, CDR2 FVKESK. This CDR3 comprises 16 residues. V shed 3 bases and J 4 bases; nucleotides not matched to a gene: 5. CDR3 coding DNA: TGTGCCAGCAGCCAGCTGGGACTAGCGGGGCCAGAGACCCAGTACTTC. It specifies CASSQLGLAGPETQYF.

V is TRBV19 and J is TRBJ2-1; maybe TRBD2 (6 bases). The germline V gene encodes CDR1 LNHDA and CDR2 SQIVND (reference sequence). The CDR3 contains 13 residues. With 7 bases removed from V and 10 bases from J, the gap between germline ends came to 17 bases. In DNA, the CDR3 is TGTGCCAGTACAGGGACTCCCCCCTTAGAGCAGTTCTTC. Protein: CASTGTPPLEQFF.

This clonotype was seen ten or more times. This chain links TRBV7-2 with TRBJ1-2; D not resolved. The CDR3 spans 16 residues. Germline loops: CDR1 SGHTA, CDR2 FQGNSA. Trimming took off 0 bases at V and 8 bases at J, with 19 bases between the two ends. CDR3 sequence reads: CASSLARTTFLGGYTF. The CDR3 nucleotides read TGTGCCAGCAGCTTAGCGCGGACCACGTTCCTCGGGGGCTACACCTTC.